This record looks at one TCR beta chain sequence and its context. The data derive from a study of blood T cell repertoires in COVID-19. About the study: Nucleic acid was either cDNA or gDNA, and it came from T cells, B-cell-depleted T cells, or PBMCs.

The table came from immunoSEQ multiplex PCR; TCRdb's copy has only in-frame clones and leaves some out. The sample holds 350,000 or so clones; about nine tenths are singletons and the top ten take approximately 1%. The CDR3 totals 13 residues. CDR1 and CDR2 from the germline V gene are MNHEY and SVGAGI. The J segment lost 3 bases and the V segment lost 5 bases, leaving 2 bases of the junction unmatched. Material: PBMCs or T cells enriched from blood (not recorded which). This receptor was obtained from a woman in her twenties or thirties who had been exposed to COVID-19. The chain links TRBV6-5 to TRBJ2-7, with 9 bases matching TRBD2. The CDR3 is CASSLAGSYEQYF. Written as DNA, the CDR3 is TGTGCCAGCAGTCTAGCGGGGAGCTACGAGCAGTACTTC.